This T cell receptor (beta chain) was obtained from a study of shared clonotypes between healthy human individuals (dated by TCRdb to the early 2020s). In the study overall: The cohort included a few men and two women between 18 and 49 years of age. The study deeply sequenced blood TCR repertoires of five healthy adults to estimate repertoire size and the extent of clonotype sharing between individuals. Per donor, three plates each were used for CD4 naive and CD4 memory, two for CD8 naive, and one for CD8 memory. Between about 0.85 and 9.5 billion PBMCs per donor were obtained by leukapheresis. To increase sequencing depth and limit assay-specific biases, TCR repertoire library preparation and sequencing were carried out by different laboratories using diverse techniques.

Healthy HIV-negative adults with no recently reported acute infections or vaccinations were included as donors. All donors were Caucasian adults living in Nashville, Tennessee, USA. Magnetic negative selection was used to enrich CD4+ T cells, after which naive cells were positively selected on CD45RA and the negative fraction became the memory subset. Blood was collected by leukapheresis, and PBMCs were isolated by Ficoll-Histopaque density gradient centrifugation and then cryopreserved in liquid nitrogen vapor phase. Analytical flow cytometry was used to check the purity and quantity of every magnetically sorted T cell population. Genomic DNA was isolated from each sorted fraction and quantified by UV absorbance on a Nanodrop 2000c. The paper's findings and limits, for the study overall: Sampling was limited to blood, and TCR repertoires in tissue likely differ from TCR repertoires in blood. Pairwise subsampling indicated that sequencing depth was expected to affect the degree of clonotype sharing among donors. When a few donors were compared, the shared fraction of clonotypes was about 5% for naive CD4, less than 4% for naive CD8, 2% to 2.5% for memory CD4, and roughly 0.43% for memory CD8. Clonotypes shared by all four sorted-subset donors showed higher generation probabilities than non-shared clonotypes. Incomplete sequencing was indicated by rarefaction of sorted-subset datasets, despite the large sequencing depth. Larger estimated clonotype richness was generally found for naive subsets than for memory subsets. Because the study included a small number of donors, the genetic and exposure-history diversity represented was limited.

As regards this clone: Its antigen is not yet known. The input lacks base qualities; no much larger clone sits a single base away. This sample also contains other DNA sequences that code for the same CDR3.

Taken from the germline V gene, the CDR1 and CDR2 loops are SGHTA and FQGNSA. The CDR3 runs 15 residues from the cysteine to the phenylalanine. Only the CDR3 part of the read is kept: 45 bases, read in frame from the first base. A distance of 9 bases separates the germline ends of V and J, which lose 3 bases and 1 base respectively. Using the deep immunoSEQ assay, TCR CDR3 regions were amplified from genomic DNA by multiplex PCR. For each cell subset, the extracted genomic DNA was distributed evenly across all wells of several immunoSEQ 96-well plates, and each plate served as one replicate. For sorted subsets, 200 ng of genomic DNA, equivalent to 25,000 to 35,000 T cell genomes, went into each replicate PCR. The purified libraries were quantified using a Qubit 3.0 fluorometer, sized with a Bioanalyzer 2100, and then quantified again using the KAPA Library Quantification kit. Every immunoSEQ 96-well plate was sequenced on a dedicated single-read 150-cycle Illumina NextSeq 550 flow cell. Turning to the authors' computational methods: The immunoSEQ output contained only junctional sequences without quality scores, so filtering could not match that applied to full-length reads. Sequences were annotated with PyIR, a Python wrapper for IgBLAST v1.9, and V/J genes and CDR3 were assigned using IMGT germline references. Reads were filtered out if the reads had weak V/J assignments (E-value above 1e-6), no CDR3, stop codons, out-of-frame junctions, or ambiguous translated residues. V3J clonotypes were defined as sequences sharing an identical inferred V gene, J gene, and CDR3 amino acid sequence. Percentage overlap between repertoires was calculated by dividing the number of shared unique clonotypes by the size of the smaller repertoire. Richness of each repertoire was evaluated using RTK rarefaction, the Chao1 estimator, and Recon v2.1 estimates of unobserved clonotypes. Generation probabilities for all TCRbeta clonotypes obtained by the gDNA method from a handful of donors were computed using OLGA. The source is immuneACCESS, and TCRdb retained only in-frame sequences with V and J called. Part of the clones is not carried over; for the studies checked, unresolved V genes explain less than half of this, and the remainder is unexplained. V, J and clone size are those of that table, while D and trimming were read from the DNA. Here the sample has millions of clones; around nine tenths occur a single time. The ten largest clones take up 0.14% of the sample.

Recombination linked TRBV7-2 to TRBJ2-2, with a weak D call of TRBD2 (7 bases match). Material: naive CD4+ T cells sorted from blood. The sample's cell subset or site label, in plain terms: CD45RA+ positively selected. The origin of this receptor is a man between 18 and 29 years old in good health. The bases read TGTGCCAGCAGCTTCGGGGGGCTGAACACCGGGGAGCTGTTTTTT. This is translated as CASSFGGLNTGELFF.